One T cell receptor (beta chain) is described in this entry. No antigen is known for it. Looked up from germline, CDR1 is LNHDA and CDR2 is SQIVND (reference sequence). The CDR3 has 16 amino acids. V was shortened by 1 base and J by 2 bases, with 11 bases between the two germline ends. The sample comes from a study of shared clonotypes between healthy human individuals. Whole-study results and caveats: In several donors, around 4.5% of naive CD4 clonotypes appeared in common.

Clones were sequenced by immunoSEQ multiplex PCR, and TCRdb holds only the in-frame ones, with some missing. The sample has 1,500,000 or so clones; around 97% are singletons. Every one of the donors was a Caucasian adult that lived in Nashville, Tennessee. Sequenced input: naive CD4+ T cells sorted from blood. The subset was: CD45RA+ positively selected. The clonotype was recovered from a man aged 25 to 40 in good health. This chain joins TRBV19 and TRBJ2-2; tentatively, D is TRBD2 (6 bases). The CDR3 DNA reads TGTGCCAGTAGTATAGGTAGCGGAATCAACACCGGGGAGCTGTTTTTT. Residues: CASSIGSGINTGELFF.